Listed here is a single TCR beta chain. The data were produced by immunoSEQ multiplex PCR, yet TCRdb's version contains in-frame clones alone and is incomplete. Of around 230,000 clones in the sample, about nine tenths are singletons; the top ten hold roughly 4%. The CDR3 length is 14 residues. The germline gives CDR1 SEHNR, CDR2 FQNEAQ (reference sequence). Deletions cut 5 bases from V and 6 bases from J, with 14 bases between. This record comes from a study of blood T cell repertoires in COVID-19. Study in general: In each case, the material was cDNA or gDNA derived from T cells, B-cell-depleted T cells, or PBMCs.

The source material was PBMCs or T cells enriched from blood (not recorded which). This rearrangement joins TRBV7-9 to TRBJ1-5, with unresolved D. The origin of this receptor is a woman in her 30s with acute COVID-19. The CDR3 DNA follows: TGTGCCAGCAGCAATTCGGGTGAGGTTCAGCCCCAGCATTTT. Protein product: CASSNSGEVQPQHF.